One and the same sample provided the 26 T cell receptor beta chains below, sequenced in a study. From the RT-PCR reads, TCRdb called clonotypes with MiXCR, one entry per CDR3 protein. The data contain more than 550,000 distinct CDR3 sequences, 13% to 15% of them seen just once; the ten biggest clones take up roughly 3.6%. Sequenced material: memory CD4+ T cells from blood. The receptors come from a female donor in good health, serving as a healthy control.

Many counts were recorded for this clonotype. CDR3 residues: CASSYMAETQYF. The DNA of the CDR3 is TGTGCCAGCAGTTACATGGCGGAGACCCAGTACTTC. V gene TRBV6-2 or TRBV6-3 combines with J gene TRBJ2-5; no clear D gene. The germline CDR1 and CDR2 sequences are MNHEY and SVGEGT. This CDR3 is built from 12 residues. Trimming took 2 bases from V and 5 from J, leaving 6 bases between them.

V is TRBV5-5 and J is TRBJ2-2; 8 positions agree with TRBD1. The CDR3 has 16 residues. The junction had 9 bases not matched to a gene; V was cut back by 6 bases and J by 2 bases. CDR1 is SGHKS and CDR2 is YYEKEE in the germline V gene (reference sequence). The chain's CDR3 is CASTKGTGYNTGELFF. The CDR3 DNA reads TGTGCCAGCACCAAAGGGACAGGATATAACACCGGGGAGCTGTTTTTT.

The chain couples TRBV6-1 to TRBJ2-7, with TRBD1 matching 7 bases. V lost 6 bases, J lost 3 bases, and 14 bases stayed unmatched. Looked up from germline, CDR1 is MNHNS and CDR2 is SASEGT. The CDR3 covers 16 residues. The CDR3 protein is CASSLLRDSSLYEQYF. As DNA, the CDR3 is TGTGCCAGCAGCCTCCTAAGGGACAGCTCCCTCTACGAGCAGTACTTC.

CDR3 loop: CASSHGGVRGYTF. The CDR3 nucleotides are TGTGCCAGCAGCCACGGTGGCGTACGAGGCTACACCTTC. The chain combines TRBV3-1 with TRBJ1-2; D not resolved. CDR1 is LGHDT and CDR2 is YNNKEL in the germline V gene (reference sequence). The CDR3 covers 13 residues. V lost 3 bases to trimming and J lost 8 bases, with 13 bases between them. The entire variable domain, with the rest obtained from reference TRBV3-1 and TRBJ1-2, is as follows: DTAVSQTPKYLVTQMGNDKSIKCEQNLGHDTMYWYKQDSKKFLKIMFSYNNKELIINETVPNRFSPKSPDKAHLNLHINSLELGDSAVYFCASSHGGVRGYTFGSGTRLTVV.

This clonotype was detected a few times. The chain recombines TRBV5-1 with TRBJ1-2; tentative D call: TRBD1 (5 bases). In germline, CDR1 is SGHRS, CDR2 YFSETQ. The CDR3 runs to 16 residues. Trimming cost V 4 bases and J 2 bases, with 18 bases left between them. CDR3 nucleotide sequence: TGCGCCAGCAGCAAGGACCACAGGTCTCCCAACTATGGCTACACCTTC. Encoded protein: CASSKDHRSPNYGYTF.

The CDR3 sequence: CASRLGLSNQPQHF. As DNA, the CDR3 is TGTGCCAGCAGACTGGGTCTTAGCAATCAGCCCCAGCATTTT. The genes are TRBV12-3 or TRBV12-4 and TRBJ1-5; D unresolved. V was shortened by 6 bases and J by 0 bases, with 9 bases between the two germline ends. CDR3 length: 14 amino acids.

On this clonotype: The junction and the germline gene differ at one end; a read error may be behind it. The CDR3 DNA reads TGTGCCAGCAGCGACTATTACGGGTCGAGCACAGATACGCAGTATTTT. This sequence encodes CASSDYYGSSTDTQYF. This chain links TRBV6-4 with TRBJ2-3; possible D gene TRBD2, 5 bases. Germline V gives CDR1 MRHNA, CDR2 SNTAGT. The CDR3 totals 16 residues.

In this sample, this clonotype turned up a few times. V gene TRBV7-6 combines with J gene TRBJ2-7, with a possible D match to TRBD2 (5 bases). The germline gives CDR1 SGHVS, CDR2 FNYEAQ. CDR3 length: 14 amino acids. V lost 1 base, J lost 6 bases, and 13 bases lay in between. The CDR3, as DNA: TGTGCCAGCAGCTTAGTCGGGGAATGGAGCGAGCAGTACTTC. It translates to CASSLVGEWSEQYF.

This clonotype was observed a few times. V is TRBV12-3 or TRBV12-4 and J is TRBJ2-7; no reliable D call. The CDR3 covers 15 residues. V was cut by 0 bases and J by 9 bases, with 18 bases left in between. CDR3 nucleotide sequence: TGTGCCAGCAGTTTAGCGTTAAGGGCCCAGGCACGGCAGTACTTC. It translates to CASSLALRAQARQYF.

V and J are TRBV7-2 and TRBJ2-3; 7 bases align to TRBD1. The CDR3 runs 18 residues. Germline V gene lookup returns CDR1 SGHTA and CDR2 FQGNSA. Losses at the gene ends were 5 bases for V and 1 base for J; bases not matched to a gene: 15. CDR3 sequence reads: CASSPPTGRGSGTDTQYF. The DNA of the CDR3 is TGTGCCAGCAGCCCCCCGACAGGGCGAGGTAGCGGCACAGATACGCAGTATTTT. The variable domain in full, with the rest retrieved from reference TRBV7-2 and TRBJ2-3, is GAGVSQSPSNKVTEKGKDVELRCDPISGHTALYWYRQSLGQGLEFLIYFQGNSAPDKSGLPSDRFSAERTGGSVSTLTIQRTQQEDSAVYLCASSPPTGRGSGTDTQYFGPGTRLTVL.

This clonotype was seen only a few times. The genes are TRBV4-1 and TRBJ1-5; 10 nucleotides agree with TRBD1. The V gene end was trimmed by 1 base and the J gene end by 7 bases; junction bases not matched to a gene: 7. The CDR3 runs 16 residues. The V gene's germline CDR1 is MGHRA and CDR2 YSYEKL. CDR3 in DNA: TGCGCCAGCAGCCAAGGGTATGACAGGGGGCACCAGCCCCAGCATTTT. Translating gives CASSQGYDRGHQPQHF.

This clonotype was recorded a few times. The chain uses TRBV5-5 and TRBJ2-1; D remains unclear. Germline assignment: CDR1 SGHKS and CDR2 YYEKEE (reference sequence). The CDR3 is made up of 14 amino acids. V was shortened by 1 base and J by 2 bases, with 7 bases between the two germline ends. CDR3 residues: CASSLYSTYNEQFF. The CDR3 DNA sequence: TGTGCCAGCAGCTTGTACAGCACCTACAATGAGCAGTTCTTC.

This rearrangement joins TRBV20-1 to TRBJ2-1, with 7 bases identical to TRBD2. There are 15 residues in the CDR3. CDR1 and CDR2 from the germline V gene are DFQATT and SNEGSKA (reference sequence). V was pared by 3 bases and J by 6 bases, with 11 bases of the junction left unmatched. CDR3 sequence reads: CSASLSWGGSNEQFF. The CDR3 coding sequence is TGCAGTGCTAGTTTGTCCTGGGGCGGGAGCAATGAGCAGTTCTTC.

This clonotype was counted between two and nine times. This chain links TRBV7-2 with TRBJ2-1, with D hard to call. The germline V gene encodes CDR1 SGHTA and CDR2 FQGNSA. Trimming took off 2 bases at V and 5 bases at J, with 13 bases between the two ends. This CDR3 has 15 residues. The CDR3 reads CASSLHGPGNNEQFF. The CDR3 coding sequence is TGTGCCAGCAGCTTACACGGACCAGGCAACAATGAGCAGTTCTTC.

The chain's CDR3 is CSAYRANTEAFF. The CDR3 nucleotides read TGCAGTGCTTACAGGGCGAACACTGAAGCTTTCTTT. The chain links TRBV20-1 to TRBJ1-1, with D tentatively TRBD1 (6 bases). Germline CDR1 DFQATT, CDR2 SNEGSKA (reference sequence). Trimming took 5 bases from V and 1 from J, leaving 8 bases between them. The CDR3 totals 12 residues.

The CDR3 DNA follows: TGCAGTGCTATCCCCGCTAGCGGCTACAATGAGCAGTTCTTC. Its protein product is CSAIPASGYNEQFF. The genes are TRBV20-1 and TRBJ2-1; 7 bases are shared with TRBD2. V was clipped by 4 bases and J by 3 bases; unmatched bases: 6. CDR3 length equals 14 residues. Germline values: CDR1 DFQATT, CDR2 SNEGSKA (reference sequence).

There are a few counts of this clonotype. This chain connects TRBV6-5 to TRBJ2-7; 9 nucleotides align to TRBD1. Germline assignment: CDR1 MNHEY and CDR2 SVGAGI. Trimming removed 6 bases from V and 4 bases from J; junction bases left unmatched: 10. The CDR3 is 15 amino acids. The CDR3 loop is CASSLTGTGNYEQYF. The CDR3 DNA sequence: TGTGCCAGCAGCCTCACCGGGACAGGGAATTACGAGCAGTACTTC.

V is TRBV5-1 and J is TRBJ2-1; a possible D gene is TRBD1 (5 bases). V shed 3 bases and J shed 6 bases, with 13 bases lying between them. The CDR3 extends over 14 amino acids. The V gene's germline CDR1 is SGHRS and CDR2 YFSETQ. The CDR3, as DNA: TGCGCCAGCAGCTACGAACCGACAGTCAATGAGCAGTTCTTC. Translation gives CASSYEPTVNEQFF.

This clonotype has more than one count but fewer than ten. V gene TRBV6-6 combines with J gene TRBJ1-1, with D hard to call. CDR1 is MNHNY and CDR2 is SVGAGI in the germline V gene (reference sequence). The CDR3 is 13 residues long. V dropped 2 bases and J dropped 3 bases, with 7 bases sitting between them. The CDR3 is CASSYPTDTEAFF. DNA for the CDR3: TGTGCCAGCAGTTACCCGACCGACACTGAAGCTTTCTTT.

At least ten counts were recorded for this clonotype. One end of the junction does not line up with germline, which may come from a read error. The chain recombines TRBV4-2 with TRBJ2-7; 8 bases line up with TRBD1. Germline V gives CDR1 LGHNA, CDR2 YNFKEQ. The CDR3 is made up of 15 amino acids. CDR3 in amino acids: CASSAAGTGSSEQYF. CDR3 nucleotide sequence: TGTGCCAGCAGCGCCGCCGGGACAGGATCCTCCGAGCAGTACTTC.

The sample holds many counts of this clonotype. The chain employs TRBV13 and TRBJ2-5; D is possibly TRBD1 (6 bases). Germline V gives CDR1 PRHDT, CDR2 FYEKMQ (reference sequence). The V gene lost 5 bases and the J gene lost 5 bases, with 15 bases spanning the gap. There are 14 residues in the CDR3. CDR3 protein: CASSGTGFAETQYF. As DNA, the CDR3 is TGTGCCAGCAGCGGAACAGGGTTTGCGGAGACCCAGTACTTC.

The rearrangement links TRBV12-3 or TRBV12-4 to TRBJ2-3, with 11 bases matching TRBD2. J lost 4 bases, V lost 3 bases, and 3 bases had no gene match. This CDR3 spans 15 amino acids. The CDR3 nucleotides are TGTGCCAGCAGTTTTAGCGGGGGGGCCCCAGATACGCAGTATTTT. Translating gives CASSFSGGAPDTQYF.

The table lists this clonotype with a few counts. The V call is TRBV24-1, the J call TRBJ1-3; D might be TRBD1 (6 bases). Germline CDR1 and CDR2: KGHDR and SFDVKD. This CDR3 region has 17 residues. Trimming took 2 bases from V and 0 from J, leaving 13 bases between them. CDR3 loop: CATSDSPLTGSGNTIYF. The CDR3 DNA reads TGTGCCACCAGTGATTCCCCATTGACAGGCTCTGGAAACACCATATATTTT.

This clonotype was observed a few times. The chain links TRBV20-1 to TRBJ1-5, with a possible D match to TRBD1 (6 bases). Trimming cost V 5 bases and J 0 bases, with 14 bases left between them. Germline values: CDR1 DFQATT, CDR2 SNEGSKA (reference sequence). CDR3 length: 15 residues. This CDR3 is CSAQTGWFSNQPQHF. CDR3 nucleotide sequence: TGCAGTGCTCAAACAGGGTGGTTTAGCAATCAGCCCCAGCATTTT.

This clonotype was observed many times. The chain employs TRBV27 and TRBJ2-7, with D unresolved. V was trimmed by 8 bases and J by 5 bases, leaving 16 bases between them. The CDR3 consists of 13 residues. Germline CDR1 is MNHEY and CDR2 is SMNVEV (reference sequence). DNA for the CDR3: TGTGCCAGCGGGCAGGAATCTATCGACGAGCAGTACTTC. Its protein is CASGQESIDEQYF.

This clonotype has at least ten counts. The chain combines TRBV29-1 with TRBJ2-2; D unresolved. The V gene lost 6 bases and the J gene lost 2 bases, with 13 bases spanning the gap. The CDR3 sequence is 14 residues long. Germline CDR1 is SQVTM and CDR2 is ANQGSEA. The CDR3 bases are TGCAGCGTCGTTTCCAGTCTTAACACCGGGGAGCTGTTTTTT. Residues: CSVVSSLNTGELFF.